Here is one T cell receptor (beta chain) with its context. The antigen is not known. The data were taken from a study of cytomegalovirus exposure and HLA in healthy donors. Overall study context: Earlier findings included nearly 120 million unique TCR beta sequences obtained from around 180 million T cells. Study-level results: Generally TCR sequences proved uncommon, though certain public TCRs appeared in numerous donors. A later analysis, which compared TCR beta chains of equal frequency, found the HLA-associated ones more clonally expanded.

PCR involved 60 Vbeta and 13 Jbeta primers. Produced via immunoSEQ multiplex PCR; TCRdb's table is partial and in-frame only. In the table there are some 130,000 clones, approximately 80% of which are singletons. The sequenced material came from PBMCs. The sequence derives from a woman aged 55-69 years in good health and CMV-seronegative.

The CDR3 region has the DNA TGTGCCAGCAGCGGACTAGCGGGGGAGACCCAGTACTTC. This encodes CASSGLAGETQYF. The V gene is TRBV7-6, the J gene TRBJ2-5; 12 bases align to TRBD2. J lost 5 bases, V lost 5 bases, and 0 bases had no gene match. The CDR3 contains 13 residues. From germline, CDR1 is SGHVS and CDR2 FNYEAQ.